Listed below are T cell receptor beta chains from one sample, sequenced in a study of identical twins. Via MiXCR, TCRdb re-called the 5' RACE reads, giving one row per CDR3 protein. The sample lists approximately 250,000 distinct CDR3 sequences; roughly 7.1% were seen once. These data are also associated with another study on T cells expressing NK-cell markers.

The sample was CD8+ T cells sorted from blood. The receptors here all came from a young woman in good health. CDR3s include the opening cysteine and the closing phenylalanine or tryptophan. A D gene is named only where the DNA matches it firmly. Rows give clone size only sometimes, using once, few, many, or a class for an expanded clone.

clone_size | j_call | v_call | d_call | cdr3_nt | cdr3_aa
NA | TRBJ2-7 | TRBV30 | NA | TGTGCCTGGAGTGTAGGCATCTCCTACGAGCAGTACTTC | CAWSVGISYEQYF
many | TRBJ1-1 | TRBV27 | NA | TGTGCCAGCAGAACCGGGACACAGGAGGAAGCTTTCTTT | CASRTGTQEEAFF
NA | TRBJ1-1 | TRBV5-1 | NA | TGCGCCAGCAGCCCACGGAGGTCGAACACTGAAGCTTTCTTT | CASSPRRSNTEAFF
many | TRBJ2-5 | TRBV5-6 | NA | TGTGCCACCAATGCAGGATCGGAGACCCAGTACTTC | CATNAGSETQYF
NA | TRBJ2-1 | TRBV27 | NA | TGTGCCAGCACTTGGGGTGGCGCCTACAATGAGCAGTTCTTC | CASTWGGAYNEQFF
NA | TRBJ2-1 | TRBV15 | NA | TGTGCCACCAGCCGCGCCGAGCGGGCCCACTCCTACAATGAGCAGTTCTTC | CATSRAERAHSYNEQFF
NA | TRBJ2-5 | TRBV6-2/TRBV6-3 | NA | TGTGCCAGCAGTTACTCGACGATTGAGACCCAGTACTTC | CASSYSTIETQYF
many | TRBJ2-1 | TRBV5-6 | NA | TGTGCCAGCAGGGGGAAAAATGAGCAGTTCTTC | CASRGKNEQFF
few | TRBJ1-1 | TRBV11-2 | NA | TGTGCCACCCAGACTACGGAACCCCGGTGGTACACTGAAGCTTTCTTT | CATQTTEPRWYTEAFF
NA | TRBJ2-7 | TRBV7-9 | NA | TGTGCCAGCAGCTTAGGGCGGATATCCGAGCAGTACTTC | CASSLGRISEQYF
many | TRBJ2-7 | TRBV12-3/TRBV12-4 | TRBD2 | TGTGCCAGCAGTTGGTTAGCGGGAAATTACGAGCAGTACTTC | CASSWLAGNYEQYF
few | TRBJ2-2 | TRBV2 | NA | TGTGCCAGCAGTGAAGCGAAGAAGACCGGGGAGCTGTTTTTT | CASSEAKKTGELFF
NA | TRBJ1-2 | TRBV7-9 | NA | TGTGCCAGCAGCCAGGGACCGAGCTATGGCTACACCTTC | CASSQGPSYGYTF
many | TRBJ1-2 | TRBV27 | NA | TGTGCCAGCCGGCAGGGGTCCTATGGCTACACCTTC | CASRQGSYGYTF
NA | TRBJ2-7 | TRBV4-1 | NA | TGTGCCAGGAGCCCCGGCTCCCTCGAGCAGTACTTC | CARSPGSLEQYF
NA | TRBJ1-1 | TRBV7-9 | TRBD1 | TGTGCCAGCAGCTGGGACAGGGGAAGAGGTGAGAACACTGAAGCTTTCTTT | CASSWDRGRGENTEAFF
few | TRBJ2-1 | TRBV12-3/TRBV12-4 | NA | TGTGCCAGCTGCAAGCTGTCGGGCATCTCCTACAATGAGCAGTTCTTC | CASCKLSGISYNEQFF
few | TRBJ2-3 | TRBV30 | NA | TGTGCCTGGAGTCTAGAGGAATCGAGCACAGATACGCAGTATTTT | CAWSLEESSTDTQYF
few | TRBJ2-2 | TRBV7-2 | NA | TGTGCCAGCAGCTGGGCCCTGGCGGGGAGCGGTGGCCCGGAGCTGTTTTTT | CASSWALAGSGGPELFF
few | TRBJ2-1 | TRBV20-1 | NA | TGCAGTGCCCCACAGAGCTCCTACAATGAGCAGTTCTTC | CSAPQSSYNEQFF
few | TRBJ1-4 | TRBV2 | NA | TGTGCCAGCAGTGCTACAGCGCCTGCAACTAATGAAAAACTGTTTTTT | CASSATAPATNEKLFF
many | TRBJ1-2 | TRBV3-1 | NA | TGTGCCAGCAGCCAAGTCCCCTCTCACCCCAACTATGGCTACACCTTC | CASSQVPSHPNYGYTF
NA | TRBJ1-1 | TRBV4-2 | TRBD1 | TGTGCCAGCAGCCAAGCACCGGGACAGATCAACACTGAAGCTTTCTTT | CASSQAPGQINTEAFF
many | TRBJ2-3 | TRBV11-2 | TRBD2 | TGTGCCAGCAGCTTAGGCGTGGCGGGGGGGGCAGATACGCAGTATTTT | CASSLGVAGGADTQYF
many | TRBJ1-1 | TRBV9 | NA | TGTGCCAGCAGCGTAGCTGGCGGAAAGAACACTGAAGCTTTCTTT | CASSVAGGKNTEAFF
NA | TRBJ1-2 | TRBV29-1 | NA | TGCAGCGTCCCCGCAGCCGGGCGCCCGGGCTATTGGGGCTACACCTTC | CSVPAAGRPGYWGYTF
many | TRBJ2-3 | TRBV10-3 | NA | TGTGCCATCAGTGAAGCAACTAGCCCAGATACGCAGTATTTT | CAISEATSPDTQYF
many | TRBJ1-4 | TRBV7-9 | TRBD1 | TGTGCCAGCAGCTTAGGCTGGGACAGGGGGCCGGGTAATGAAAAACTGTTTTTT | CASSLGWDRGPGNEKLFF
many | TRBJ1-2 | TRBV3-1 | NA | TGTGCCAGCAGCCCAAGGGGCAACTATGGCTACACCTTC | CASSPRGNYGYTF
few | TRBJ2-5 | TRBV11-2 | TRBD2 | TGTGCCAGCAGCTTAGAGGTAGCGGGGGCCCAAGAGACCCAGTACTTC | CASSLEVAGAQETQYF
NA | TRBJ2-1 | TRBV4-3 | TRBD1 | TGCGCCAGCAGCCAAGCCTGGGGACAGGGGGCTTACAATGAGCAGTTCTTC | CASSQAWGQGAYNEQFF
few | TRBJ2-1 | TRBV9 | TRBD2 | TGTGCCAGCAGTCTAGCGGGAGAACCCTACAATGAGCAGTTCTTC | CASSLAGEPYNEQFF
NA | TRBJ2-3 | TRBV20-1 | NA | TGCAGTGCTAGAGATATATCAATGGCGGGGCTTAGGGCAGATACGCAGTATTTT | CSARDISMAGLRADTQYF
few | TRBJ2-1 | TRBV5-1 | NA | TGCGCCAGCAGCTTGGGGGGGCCCCGGGACACCAATGAGCAGTTCTTC | CASSLGGPRDTNEQFF
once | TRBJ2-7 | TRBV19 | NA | TGTGCCAGTAGTCCTGGACGGTCCTACGAGCAGTACTTC | CASSPGRSYEQYF
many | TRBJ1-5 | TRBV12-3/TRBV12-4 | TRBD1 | TGTGCCAGCAGTGAGGGGACAGGACAGCCCCAGCATTTT | CASSEGTGQPQHF
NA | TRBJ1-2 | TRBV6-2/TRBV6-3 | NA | TGTGCCAGCAGTTATACCAGCGGCTACACCTTC | CASSYTSGYTF
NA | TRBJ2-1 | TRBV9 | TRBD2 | TGTGCCAGCAGCGCTCCAACCGGGACTAGGGTACCCAATGAGCAGTTCTTC | CASSAPTGTRVPNEQFF
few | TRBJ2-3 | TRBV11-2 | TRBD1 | TGTGCCAGCAGCTTAGAGCAACGACAGGGCCTAGGGGGCACAGATACGCAGTATTTT | CASSLEQRQGLGGTDTQYF
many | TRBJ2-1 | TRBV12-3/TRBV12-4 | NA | TGTGCCAGCAGTTTAACCGGTGAGCAGTTCTTC | CASSLTGEQFF